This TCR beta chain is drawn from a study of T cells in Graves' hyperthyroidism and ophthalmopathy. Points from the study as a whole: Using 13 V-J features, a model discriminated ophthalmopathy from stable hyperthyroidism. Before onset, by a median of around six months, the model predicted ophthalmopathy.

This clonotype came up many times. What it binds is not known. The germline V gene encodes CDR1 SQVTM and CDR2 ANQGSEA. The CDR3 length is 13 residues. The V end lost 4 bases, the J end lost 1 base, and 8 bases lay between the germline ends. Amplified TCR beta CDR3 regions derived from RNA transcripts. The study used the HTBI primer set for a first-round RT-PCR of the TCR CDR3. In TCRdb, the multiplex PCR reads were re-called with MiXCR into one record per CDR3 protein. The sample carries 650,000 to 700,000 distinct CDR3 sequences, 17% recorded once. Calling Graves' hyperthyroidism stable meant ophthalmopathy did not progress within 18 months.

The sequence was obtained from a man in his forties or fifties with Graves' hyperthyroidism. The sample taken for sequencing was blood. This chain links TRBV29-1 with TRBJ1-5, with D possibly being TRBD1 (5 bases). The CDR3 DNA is TGCAGCGTTGCCCGGGACAGCAATCAGCCCCAGCATTTT. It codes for CSVARDSNQPQHF. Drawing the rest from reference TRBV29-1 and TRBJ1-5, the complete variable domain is SAVISQKPSRDICQRGTSLTIQCQVDSQVTMMFWYRQQPGQSLTLIATANQGSEATYESGFVIDKFPISRPNLTFSTLTVSNMSPEDSSIYLCSVARDSNQPQHFGDGTRLSIL.